Listed below are T cell receptor beta chains from one sample, sequenced in a study of T cells in Graves' hyperthyroidism and ophthalmopathy. Via MiXCR, TCRdb re-called the multiplex PCR reads, giving one row per CDR3 protein. Among roughly 400,000 distinct CDR3 sequences, just under 25% were seen once, and the ten largest hold around 70%. The sequencing input was blood. The receptor source for this set is a middle-aged man with Graves' hyperthyroidism. CDR3s include the opening cysteine and the closing phenylalanine or tryptophan. Each record gives: clone size, D gene, V gene, J gene, CDR3 DNA, CDR3 protein. A D gene is named only where the DNA matches it firmly. Clone size is given for some rows only: seen once, a few or many times, or a class if the clone is expanded.

size: NA; D: TRBD1; V: TRBV29-1; J: TRBJ2-2; DNA: TGCAGCGCCTCCAGGGGGCGCACCGGGGAGCTGTTTTTT; CDR3: CSASRGRTGELFF
size: many; D: NA; V: TRBV18; J: TRBJ1-2; DNA: TGTGCCAGCTCACCACCCGGGGCCGGGCGCTATGGCTACACCTTC; CDR3: CASSPPGAGRYGYTF
size: few; D: TRBD1; V: TRBV2; J: TRBJ2-5; DNA: TGTGCCAGCGGACAGGTGACACAAGAGACCCAGTACTTC; CDR3: CASGQVTQETQYF
size: few; D: NA; V: TRBV20-1; J: TRBJ2-7; DNA: TGCAGTGCTAGAGATACGACGTCGCAGGAGCAGTACTTC; CDR3: CSARDTTSQEQYF
size: NA; D: TRBD1; V: TRBV12-3/TRBV12-4; J: TRBJ2-7; DNA: TGTGCCAGCAGTTTGGCAGGGGGCATCTACGAGCAGTACTTC; CDR3: CASSLAGGIYEQYF
size: many; D: NA; V: TRBV3-1; J: TRBJ2-7; DNA: TGTGCCAGCAGCCAGTACAGCGGCTCCTACGAGCAGTACTTC; CDR3: CASSQYSGSYEQYF
size: NA; D: NA; V: TRBV6-1; J: TRBJ2-7; DNA: TGTGCCAGCAGTCCCAACAGGGCCCTCTCAGAGTACGAGCAGTACTTC; CDR3: CASSPNRALSEYEQYF
size: NA; D: TRBD1; V: TRBV28; J: TRBJ2-2; DNA: TGTGCCAGCAGATCGACAGGGCCCGGGGAGCTGTTTTTT; CDR3: CASRSTGPGELFF
size: NA; D: NA; V: TRBV28; J: TRBJ1-6; DNA: TGTGCCAGCAGCTGGCAAAGCTCCTATAATTCACCCCTCCACTTT; CDR3: CASSWQSSYNSPLHF
size: NA; D: TRBD1; V: TRBV6-1; J: TRBJ1-1; DNA: TGTGCCAGCCGCGACAGGGGTTACACTGAAGCTTTCTTT; CDR3: CASRDRGYTEAFF
size: NA; D: TRBD2; V: TRBV7-9; J: TRBJ2-7; DNA: TGTGCCAGCAGCTTATCGCTAGCGGGAGGCCAGCAGTACTTC; CDR3: CASSLSLAGGQQYF
size: many; D: TRBD2; V: TRBV7-3; J: TRBJ2-3; DNA: TGTGCCAGCAGCTTAACCACTAGCGGGAGAGTAGATACGCAGTATTTT; CDR3: CASSLTTSGRVDTQYF
size: few; D: NA; V: TRBV29-1; J: TRBJ1-2; DNA: TGCAGCGTGGGAGGGTGGGGGCGCCGGCCGAACGTCTATGGCTACACCTTC; CDR3: CSVGGWGRRPNVYGYTF
size: many; D: NA; V: TRBV20-1; J: TRBJ2-1; DNA: TGCAGTGCTAGATCGGGGCACAATGAGCAGTTCTTC; CDR3: CSARSGHNEQFF
size: few; D: NA; V: TRBV20-1; J: TRBJ1-1; DNA: TGCAGTGCAACGGGGGGGGGGCGCTGGGTGAACACTGAAGCTTTCTTT; CDR3: CSATGGGRWVNTEAFF
size: NA; D: TRBD1; V: TRBV5-1; J: TRBJ1-1; DNA: TGCGCCAGCAGCTTGGGGACAGGGGAGAACACTGAAGCTTTCTTT; CDR3: CASSLGTGENTEAFF
size: NA; D: TRBD2; V: TRBV7-6; J: TRBJ2-7; DNA: TGTGCCAGCAGCTCTAGCGGGGGGGACGGCGAGCAGTACTTC; CDR3: CASSSSGGDGEQYF
size: few; D: NA; V: TRBV7-9; J: TRBJ2-7; DNA: TGTGCCAGTACCCAAGGCGAGCTGTCTCTGTACGAGCAGTACTTC; CDR3: CASTQGELSLYEQYF
size: few; D: NA; V: TRBV10-3; J: TRBJ2-1; DNA: TGTGCCATCAGTGAGACGCGGACTTCCTACAATGAGCAGTTCTTC; CDR3: CAISETRTSYNEQFF
size: NA; D: TRBD1; V: TRBV5-6; J: TRBJ2-3; DNA: TGTGCCAGCAGCTTGGATAAGGGGGCAGGCACAGATACGCAGTATTTT; CDR3: CASSLDKGAGTDTQYF
size: NA; D: NA; V: TRBV12-5; J: TRBJ1-2; DNA: TGTGCTAGTGGTTCTCCGGGTCGCAACTATGGCTACACCTTC; CDR3: CASGSPGRNYGYTF
size: NA; D: NA; V: TRBV7-2; J: TRBJ2-2; DNA: TGTGCCAGCAGCGCCTCCGGGCCTCTACGGGAGCTGTTTTTT; CDR3: CASSASGPLRELFF
size: few; D: NA; V: TRBV9; J: TRBJ1-2; DNA: TGTGCCAGCAGCGAATCTCTGGGGGCGCTTGGCTACACCTTC; CDR3: CASSESLGALGYTF